This TCR beta chain stems from a study of CD8+CD57+ T cells in acquired aplastic anemia. The overall study: Yields of DNA that came from sorted CD4+ and CD8+ cells averaged approximately 3.5 ug. Sequencing produced an average of approximately 10 million reads per healthy donor for CD4+ cells.

This clonotype was recorded at least ten times. As yet, its antigen is unknown. Study results and caveats: Roughly 28 was the count of CD8+ CDR3 sequences that patients shared with controls.

Germline-derived CDR1 and CDR2 are SGDLS and YYNGEE. V gave up 0 bases and J gave up 4 bases, with 10 bases separating them. This CDR3 is 14 amino acids long. Profiles of TCR beta VDJ and CDR3 were generated from a genomic DNA template. TCRdb redid the calling of the reads with MiXCR, one entry per CDR3 protein. Counted here are under 200,000 distinct CDR3 sequences, approximately 43% occurring once; the ten biggest clones make up 1.1%. The clonotype comes from a human donor in good health. Material for sequencing was sorted CD4+, CD8+, or CD8+CD57+ T cells (not recorded which) from PBMCs. The chain joins TRBV9 to TRBJ1-2; D unresolved. CDR3 region: CASSVVRESYGYTF. CDR3 sequence (DNA): TGTGCCAGCAGCGTAGTTCGGGAGAGCTATGGCTACACCTTC. Full variable domain (outside the CDR3, taken from reference TRBV9 and TRBJ1-2): DSGVTQTPKHLITATGQRVTLRCSPRSGDLSVYWYQQSLDQGLQFLIQYYNGEERAKGNILERFSAQQFPDLHSELNLSSLELGDSALYFCASSVVRESYGYTFGSGTRLTVV.